These 27 T cell receptor beta chains came from one sample sequenced in a study of T cell repertoires in cytomegalovirus infection. TCRdb passed the reads through MiXCR, listing each CDR3 protein once. Among some 600,000 distinct CDR3 sequences listed, 24% were seen once. The sequencing input was CD8+ T cells from PBMCs. The receptor set was obtained from a human donor in good health (CMV status not recorded). Some clones in this sample may be carry-over from other donors' samples.

The rearrangement uses TRBV6-8 and TRBJ2-2; a possible D gene is TRBD2 (7 bases). The CDR3 is 15 residues long. V gave up 6 bases and J gave up 7 bases, with 18 bases separating them. Germline CDR1 reads MNHGY; CDR2 reads SAAAGT. The CDR3 sequence: CASSPGVAGFGELFF. For the CDR3, the DNA is TGTGCCAGCAGCCCAGGGGTAGCGGGTTTCGGGGAGCTGTTTTTT.

Many counts were recorded for this clonotype. This chain links TRBV28 with TRBJ1-2; no firm D call. This CDR3 is 16 amino acids long. The germline V gene has CDR1 MDHEN and CDR2 SYDVKM. V was cut by 3 bases and J by 3 bases, with 17 bases left in between. DNA of the CDR3: TGTGCCAGCAGTTTCCCTCCATGGATGGTCGACTATGGCTACACCTTC. It specifies CASSFPPWMVDYGYTF.

This clonotype was detected a few times. CDR3 loop: CASSSGLATPDTQYF. DNA of the CDR3: TGCGCCAGCAGCTCGGGACTAGCGACCCCAGATACGCAGTATTTT. The chain couples TRBV5-1 to TRBJ2-3; 10 positions agree with TRBD2. The germline CDR1 and CDR2 sequences are SGHRS and YFSETQ. Trimming at V came to 3 bases and at J to 4 bases, leaving 5 bases not matched to a gene. The CDR3 has 15 residues.

This clonotype was counted ten times or more. The chain joins TRBV7-9 to TRBJ2-1, with TRBD1 identical over 7 bases. There are 15 residues in the CDR3. Unmatched junction bases numbered 7, after V lost 5 bases and J lost 3 bases. Germline loops: CDR1 SEHNR, CDR2 FQNEAQ (reference sequence). The CDR3 loop reads CASSQQGISYNEQFF. CDR3 nucleotide sequence: TGTGCCAGCAGCCAACAGGGGATAAGCTACAATGAGCAGTTCTTC.

This clonotype appeared many times. The chain combines TRBV28 with TRBJ1-5, with TRBD1 matching over 9 bases. This CDR3 region has 16 residues. Germline loops: CDR1 MDHEN, CDR2 SYDVKM. V lost 7 bases, J lost 1 base, and 8 bases stayed unmatched. The DNA of the CDR3 is TGTGCCAGCAAGGGACAGGGAGCCTGGAGCAATCAGCCCCAGCATTTT. Protein product: CASKGQGAWSNQPQHF.

V gene TRBV18 combines with J gene TRBJ2-5; no firm D call. The CDR3 spans 15 residues. Germline loops: CDR1 KGHSH, CDR2 LQKENI. The V and J ends lost 6 bases and 4 bases respectively, with 18 bases between them. CDR3 loop: CASSPYSYGGETQYF. The CDR3 coding sequence is TGTGCCAGCTCGCCATATTCTTACGGCGGAGAGACCCAGTACTTC.

This clonotype occurred once. The chain joins TRBV7-9 to TRBJ2-1; maybe TRBD2 (5 bases). Germline loops: CDR1 SEHNR, CDR2 FQNEAQ (reference sequence). The CDR3 is 16 residues long. V was trimmed by 3 bases and J by 3 bases, leaving 15 bases between them. The CDR3 loop is CASSFQDSAYYNEQFF. CDR3 nucleotides: TGTGCCAGCAGCTTTCAGGACTCGGCCTACTACAATGAGCAGTTCTTC.

This clonotype turned up a few times. This sequence joins TRBV29-1 and TRBJ1-1; D not resolved. This CDR3 has 10 amino acids. V was clipped by 3 bases and J by 4 bases, with 3 bases between them. Germline V gene sequence: CDR1 SQVTM, CDR2 ANQGSEA. The CDR3 region has the DNA TGCAGCGTTGAGCGCACTGAAGCTTTCTTT. Translating it yields CSVERTEAFF. The variable domain in full, completed from reference TRBV29-1 and TRBJ1-1, reads SAVISQKPSRDICQRGTSLTIQCQVDSQVTMMFWYRQQPGQSLTLIATANQGSEATYESGFVIDKFPISRPNLTFSTLTVSNMSPEDSSIYLCSVERTEAFFGQGTRLTVV.

Remarks on this clonotype: At one boundary the junction diverges from the germline segment, which might be a read error. The V and J genes are TRBV7-9 and TRBJ2-2; TRBD1 matches 9 bases. CDR3 length equals 16 residues. CDR1 is SEHNR and CDR2 is FQNEAQ in the germline V gene (reference sequence). For the CDR3, the DNA is TGTGCCAACAGCCCAACCGGGACAGGGAGGACCGGGGAGCTGTTTTTT. This sequence encodes CANSPTGTGRTGELFF. Together with reference TRBV7-9 and TRBJ2-2, the CDR3 gives the full variable domain: DTGVSQNPRHKITKRGQNVTFRCDPISEHNRLYWYRQTLGQGPEFLTYFQNEAQLEKSRLLSDRFSAERPKGSFSTLEIQRTEQGDSAMYLCANSPTGTGRTGELFFGEGSRLTVL.

In its sample, this clonotype was seen a few times. The V call is TRBV6-8, the J call TRBJ1-2; a weak D match, TRBD1 (6 bases). From germline, CDR1 is MNHGY and CDR2 SAAAGT. The CDR3 spans 14 residues. Trimming removed 0 bases at V and 8 bases at J, with 13 bases between. CDR3 residues: CASSYSKGVGGYTF. In DNA form, the CDR3 reads TGTGCCAGCAGTTACTCGAAGGGGGTGGGCGGCTACACCTTC.

The gene calls are TRBV15 and TRBJ1-5, with 7 bases matching TRBD1. The CDR3 covers 15 residues. Trimming took 4 bases from V and 0 from J; bases not matched to a gene: 3. Looked up from germline, CDR1 is LNHNV and CDR2 is YYDKDF (reference sequence). CDR3: CATSKRDSSNQPQHF. The CDR3 DNA is TGTGCCACCAGCAAACGGGACAGTAGCAATCAGCCCCAGCATTTT.

This clonotype was counted many times. This chain connects TRBV7-2 to TRBJ2-1, with D uncertain. Trimming stripped 5 bases from V and 2 bases from J, with 19 bases between. Germline V lookup: CDR1 SGHTA, CDR2 FQGNSA. The CDR3 runs 17 residues. The CDR3 region has the DNA TGTGCCAGCAGCGCGACCCTTCCGGGCTTTACCTACAATGAGCAGTTCTTC. Amino acids: CASSATLPGFTYNEQFF.

This clonotype was detected a few times. The chain couples TRBV6-5 to TRBJ2-7; no reliable D call. Germline values: CDR1 MNHEY, CDR2 SVGAGI. The CDR3 sequence is 13 residues long. CDR3 sequence (DNA): TGTGCCAGCAGTTATAAAGCGTCCTCCGAGCAGTACGTC. This encodes CASSYKASSEQYV.

About this clonotype: A much larger clone sits a single nucleotide away, making a read error possible. This rearrangement joins TRBV6-2 or TRBV6-3 to TRBJ2-1, with no clear D. CDR1 and CDR2 from the germline V gene are MNHEY and SVGEGT. The CDR3 totals 13 residues. Trimming left V 6 bases short and J 6 bases short, with 12 bases between. In DNA, the CDR3 is TGTGCCAGCAGAAGCGTAGAGTCCAATGAGCAGTTCTTC. As protein: CASRSVESNEQFF.

The chain uses TRBV19 and TRBJ1-1; D is ambiguous. Trimming took off 5 bases at V and 3 bases at J, with 13 bases between the two ends. CDR1 is LNHDA and CDR2 is SQIVND in the germline V gene (reference sequence). The length of the CDR3 is 14 residues. The CDR3 reads CASSLPGADTEAFF. The CDR3 DNA sequence: TGTGCCAGTAGTCTCCCCGGTGCGGACACTGAAGCTTTCTTT.

This clonotype occurred many times. This sequence joins TRBV7-8 and TRBJ2-7, with D tentatively TRBD1 (6 bases). The CDR3 loop spans 15 amino acids. Germline V CDR1 and CDR2: SGHVS, FQNEAQ. Trimming cost V 3 bases and J 3 bases, with 15 bases left between them. CDR3 nucleotide sequence: TGTGCCAGCAGCTTGGAACCGGGACACAACTACGAGCAGTACGTC. Residues: CASSLEPGHNYEQYV.

The genes are TRBV15 and TRBJ2-5; possibly TRBD1 or TRBD2 for D (5 bases each). Trimming removed 0 bases from V and 7 bases from J, with 21 bases in between. The CDR3 has 17 amino acids. Germline V gene data show CDR1 as LNHNV and CDR2 as YYDKDF (reference sequence). CDR3 residues: CATSRDTGPRYGGTQYF. The DNA for the CDR3 is TGTGCCACCAGCAGAGATACGGGGCCACGCTATGGGGGGACCCAGTACTTC.

V usage is TRBV24-1 and J usage is TRBJ2-2; TRBD2 might be the D (5 bases). This CDR3 region has 11 residues. Germline values: CDR1 KGHDR, CDR2 SFDVKD. With 2 bases removed from V and 15 bases from J, the gap between germline ends came to 9 bases. For the CDR3, the DNA is TGTGCCACCAGTGATTCAGAGGGTGTGTTTTTT. Residues: CATSDSEGVFF.

This clonotype occurred many times. The chain has TRBV6-5 and TRBJ2-1; 7 bases agree with TRBD1. The germline CDR1 and CDR2 sequences are MNHEY and SVGAGI. With V trimmed by 4 bases and J by 4 bases, 10 bases remained unmatched. CDR3 size: 16 residues. CDR3 DNA sequence: TGTGCCAGCAGTTCCTCGACAGGGTGGGGTTACAATGAGCAGTTCTTC. Protein product: CASSSSTGWGYNEQFF.

The chain uses TRBV11-2 and TRBJ2-3; possible D gene TRBD2, 6 bases. V was pared by 3 bases and J by 2 bases, with 18 bases between. The CDR3 has 17 residues. Looked up from germline, CDR1 is SGHAT and CDR2 is FQNNGV. The CDR3 nucleotides read TGTGCCAGCAGCTTCTGGGGGAGGTCGACTCACACAGATACGCAGTATTTT. This sequence encodes CASSFWGRSTHTDTQYF.

This clonotype was seen only a few times. V gene TRBV7-9 combines with J gene TRBJ2-5; D is perhaps TRBD2 (5 bases). The CDR3 is 13 amino acids. V was trimmed by 10 bases and J by 4 bases, leaving 16 bases between them. Germline loops: CDR1 SEHNR, CDR2 FQNEAQ (reference sequence). The CDR3 DNA follows: TGTGCCATCAGTCCGGGGATCGCAGAGACCCAGTACTTC. It is translated as CAISPGIAETQYF.

For the CDR3, the DNA is TGTGCCAGCAGTTTTGCTGCAGGCGGGGGGAAGTACAATGAGCAGTTCTTC. Translation gives CASSFAAGGGKYNEQFF. V and J are TRBV12-3 or TRBV12-4 and TRBJ2-1, with 8 bases lining up with TRBD2. CDR3 length equals 17 residues. J gave up 4 bases and V 3 bases, and 11 bases lay outside the gene matches.

The gene calls are TRBV14 and TRBJ2-5, with D unclear. From germline, CDR1 is SGHDN and CDR2 FVKESK. Trimming removed 2 bases from V and 0 bases from J, with 7 bases in between. The CDR3 runs 14 residues. The CDR3 nucleotides read TGTGCCAGCAGCCAAACAACGTACCAAGAGACCCAGTACTTC. Translation gives CASSQTTYQETQYF.

Only a few counts were recorded for this clonotype. The rearrangement uses TRBV6-2 or TRBV6-3 and TRBJ1-1; D is unclear. Trimming pared 11 bases from V and 0 bases from J, leaving 16 bases between. The CDR3 is 14 amino acids. Looked up from germline, CDR1 is MNHEY and CDR2 is SVGEGT. CDR3 loop: CAAMRAEVNTEAFF. CDR3 sequence (DNA): TGTGCCGCGATGAGGGCTGAGGTGAACACTGAAGCTTTCTTT.

There are a few counts of this clonotype. The rearrangement links TRBV5-1 to TRBJ1-5, with D possibly being TRBD1 (5 bases). The germline CDR1 and CDR2 sequences are SGHRS and YFSETQ. CDR3 size: 15 residues. Trimming shortened V by 4 bases and J by 6 bases, and 17 bases separated the two germline ends. CDR3 loop: CASSPTDGAAQPQHF. The CDR3 nucleotides are TGCGCCAGCAGCCCGACCGACGGGGCCGCTCAGCCCCAGCATTTT. Looking up the rest from reference TRBV5-1 and TRBJ1-5 gives the full variable domain: KAGVTQTPRYLIKTRGQQVTLSCSPISGHRSVSWYQQTPGQGLQFLFEYFSETQRNKGNFPGRFSGRQFSNSRSEMNVSTLELGDSALYLCASSPTDGAAQPQHFGDGTRLSIL.

The chain combines TRBV5-6 with TRBJ2-7; possibly TRBD2 for D (6 bases). The CDR3 consists of 13 residues. The V end lost 2 bases, the J end lost 13 bases, and 19 bases lay between the germline ends. Germline CDR1 reads SGHDT; CDR2 reads YYEEEE. The CDR3 sequence is CASSFGDSYELYF. Here the CDR3 DNA reads TGTGCCAGCAGCTTCGGGGACTCCTACGAGCTATACTTC.

This clonotype was seen a few times. The chain combines TRBV7-9 with TRBJ1-6, with 9 bases lining up with TRBD1. Germline lookup yields CDR1 SEHNR and CDR2 FQNEAQ (reference sequence). The V and J ends lost 5 bases and 5 bases, in that order; junction bases with no gene match: 4. CDR3 length: 15 residues. CDR3 nucleotides: TGTGCCAGCAGCGCCTACAGGGGGCATAATTCACCCCTCCACTTT. This translates into CASSAYRGHNSPLHF.